One and the same sample provided the 17 T cell receptor beta chains below, sequenced in a study of control samples from healthy donors and cancer patients. The table came from immunoSEQ multiplex PCR; TCRdb's copy has only in-frame clones and leaves some out. The sample lists around 52,000 clones, more than 85% seen once, with 0.75% to 0.95% in the top ten. The sequenced sample consisted of PBMCs. These receptors all come from a man aged 25-45 years with colorectal cancer.

V usage is TRBV12-2 and J usage is TRBJ2-7; no DNA check was done on the table's D call, TRBD1. TRBV12-2 is deemed a pseudogene. The CDR3 length is 16 residues. The CDR3 sequence is CASRSHRGPGRDEQYF. In nucleotides, the CDR3 is TGTGCAAGTCGCTCCCACAGGGGCCCTGGACGGGACGAGCAGTACTTC.

The chain carries TRBV12-2 and TRBJ2-7; the D segment call TRBD1 is taken from the table without a DNA check. TRBV12-2 is noted as a pseudogene. The CDR3 spans 18 residues. CDR3 in DNA: TGTGCAAGTCGTTTCACCGCAGGGGGCGACATCATACGATACGAGCAGTACGTC. It yields the protein CASRFTAGGDIIRYEQYV.

The rearrangement uses TRBV19 and TRBJ2-4; D gene unclear. Between the trimmed V and J ends, which lost 3 bases and 3 bases, there was a span of 9 bases. Germline loops: CDR1 LNHDA, CDR2 SQIVND (reference sequence). The CDR3 runs to 14 residues. The CDR3: CASSMVGGKNIQYF. In DNA, the CDR3 is TGTGCCAGTAGTATGGTGGGTGGCAAAAACATTCAGTACTTC.

V gene TRBV27 combines with J gene TRBJ1-3; D uncertain. The CDR3 length is 14 residues. The V end lost 6 bases, the J end lost 0 bases, and 9 bases lay between the germline ends. Per the germline V gene, CDR1 is MNHEY and CDR2 is SMNVEV (reference sequence). The CDR3 region is CASRATFSGNTIYF. The CDR3 DNA reads TGTGCCAGCAGGGCCACCTTCTCTGGAAACACCATATATTTT.

The gene calls are TRBV5-6 and TRBJ2-5; 10 positions agree with TRBD1. Germline lookup yields CDR1 SGHDT and CDR2 YYEEEE. V trimming: 4 bases; J trimming: 3 bases; junction bases outside the gene matches: 15. The CDR3 consists of 18 residues. The CDR3 region is CASSRTPPGTGVEETQYF. The CDR3 DNA is TGTGCCAGCAGCCGTACCCCTCCCGGGACAGGGGTTGAAGAGACCCAGTACTTC. Looking up the rest from reference TRBV5-6 and TRBJ2-5 gives the full variable domain: DAGVTQSPTHLIKTRGQQVTLRCSPKSGHDTVSWYQQALGQGPQFIFQYYEEEERQRGNFPDRFSGHQFPNYSSELNVNALLLGDSALYLCASSRTPPGTGVEETQYFGPGTRLLVL.

The gene calls are TRBV5-1 and TRBJ1-1, with D uncertain. This CDR3 is 14 amino acids long. Germline lookup yields CDR1 SGHRS and CDR2 YFSETQ. Trimming took off 0 bases at V and 4 bases at J, with 10 bases between the two ends. CDR3: CASSLGDWGTEAFF. The DNA for the CDR3 is TGCGCCAGCAGCTTGGGGGATTGGGGCACTGAAGCTTTCTTT.

The chain uses TRBV6-5 and TRBJ1-3; perhaps TRBD1 as D (5 bases). CDR3 size: 15 residues. V was pared by 6 bases and J by 0 bases, with 12 bases between. Germline CDR1 reads MNHEY; CDR2 reads SVGAGI. DNA of the CDR3: TGTGCCAGCAGCATTGACAGATACTCTGGAAACACCATATATTTT. This translates into CASSIDRYSGNTIYF.

Only one count was recorded for this clone. This chain joins TRBV7-9 and TRBJ2-3, with 7 bases matching TRBD1. V trimming: 5 bases; J trimming: 2 bases; junction bases outside the gene matches: 10. The length of the CDR3 is 16 residues. CDR1 is SEHNR, CDR2 FQNEAQ, per germline (reference sequence). The CDR3 protein is CASSLSRTGDTDTQYF. CDR3 nucleotide sequence: TGTGCCAGCAGCCTATCCCGCACAGGGGACACAGATACGCAGTATTTT.

This chain uses TRBV28 with TRBJ1-2, with a possible D match to TRBD1 (6 bases). The CDR3 length is 14 residues. Germline V gives CDR1 MDHEN, CDR2 SYDVKM. V lost 5 bases, J lost 1 base, and 11 bases lay in between. CDR3 nucleotide sequence: TGTGCCAGCAGTCCTCCGGGACATAACTATGGCTACACCTTC. Translation gives CASSPPGHNYGYTF.

The chain is built from TRBV18 and TRBJ2-1, with D possibly matching TRBD2 (5 bases). The V end was cut by 3 bases, the J end by 8 bases, with 17 bases between. The CDR3 covers 15 residues. CDR1 is KGHSH, CDR2 LQKENI, per germline. CDR3 in DNA: TGTGCCAGCTCACCTCTCGGGAAAAGTGTGGATGAGCAGTTCTTC. It specifies CASSPLGKSVDEQFF.

This clone was observed a few times. The chain couples TRBV6-1 to TRBJ1-4; weak D call: TRBD1 (5 bases). With 1 base removed from V and 2 bases from J, the gap between germline ends came to 8 bases. This CDR3 is 15 amino acids long. The V gene's germline CDR1 is MNHNS and CDR2 SASEGT. CDR3 in amino acids: CASSEVSGTNEKLFF. The CDR3 DNA is TGTGCCAGCAGTGAAGTGTCAGGGACTAATGAAAAACTGTTTTTT.

The chain joins TRBV3-1 (or the pseudogene TRBV3-2) to TRBJ1-2; no clear D gene. V lost 0 bases and J 4 bases, leaving 15 bases between the germline ends. The CDR3 extends over 16 amino acids. CDR1 is LGHDT, CDR2 YNNKEL, per germline (reference sequence). For the CDR3, the DNA is TGTGCCAGCAGCCAAGAAACAAGAGACAACTTCTATGGCTACACCTTC. It yields the protein CASSQETRDNFYGYTF.

The genes are TRBV4-3 and TRBJ2-3; D unresolved. Deletions cut 0 bases from V and 5 bases from J, with 9 bases between. From germline, CDR1 is LGHNA and CDR2 YSLEER. The CDR3 consists of 14 residues. The CDR3 loop reads CASSQEGILDTQYF. The CDR3 DNA reads as TGCGCCAGCAGCCAAGAAGGGATTTTAGATACGCAGTATTTT.

This chain links TRBV30 with TRBJ1-5; no clear D. Germline CDR1 GTSNPN, CDR2 SVGIG (reference sequence). This CDR3 has 13 residues. With 0 bases removed from V and 6 bases from J, the gap between germline ends came to 9 bases. The DNA for the CDR3 is TGTGCCTGGAGTGTAGTGGACCGTCAGCCCCAGCATTTT. Translated, it gives CAWSVVDRQPQHF.

This clone was detected only once. The chain links TRBV5-6 to TRBJ1-2, with 7 positions matching TRBD1. The CDR3 runs to 15 residues. The germline V gene has CDR1 SGHDT and CDR2 YYEEEE. The V segment lost 3 bases and the J segment 4 bases; nucleotides outside the gene matches: 9. The CDR3 loop is CASSYRTGAVYGYTF. The CDR3, as DNA: TGTGCCAGCAGCTACCGGACAGGAGCCGTCTATGGCTACACCTTC.

The chain has TRBV25-1 and TRBJ2-2; D is unclear. V shed 3 bases and J shed 3 bases, with 8 bases lying between them. This CDR3 is 14 amino acids long. Germline loops: CDR1 MGHDK, CDR2 SYGVNS. The chain's CDR3 is CASSEPDDTGELFF. The CDR3 DNA reads TGTGCCAGCAGTGAGCCAGACGACACCGGGGAGCTGTTTTTT.

The chain links TRBV11-2 to TRBJ2-2; the D is unclear. Germline CDR1 is SGHAT and CDR2 is FQNNGV. This CDR3 has 12 residues. The V end was cut by 3 bases, the J end by 6 bases, with 5 bases between. CDR3 protein: CASSFIPGELFF. The CDR3 nucleotides read TGTGCCAGCAGCTTTATTCCCGGGGAGCTGTTTTTT.